The T cell receptor beta chain described here comes from a study of T cells of healthy individuals. This clonotype was recorded many times. TCRdb reprocessed the 5' RACE reads with MiXCR, giving one entry per CDR3 protein. The sample includes more than 85,000 distinct CDR3 sequences, about 16% of them seen just once. The source of this sequence is a human donor in good health.

The CDR3 region has the DNA TGTGCCAGCTCACCCGTTCTGGGGTATAGCTCCTACGAGCAGTACTTC. This encodes CASSPVLGYSSYEQYF. The genes are TRBV18 and TRBJ2-7; D is uncertain. V lost 3 bases and J 0 bases, leaving 15 bases between the germline ends. This CDR3 comprises 16 residues. In germline, CDR1 is KGHSH, CDR2 LQKENI.